The T cell receptor beta chain described here comes from a study of OX40 agonist ivuxolimab in advanced cancers. The CDR3 is made up of 17 amino acids. The germline V gene encodes CDR1 MGHRA and CDR2 YSYEKL. Trimming at V came to 3 bases and at J to 9 bases, leaving 11 bases not matched to a gene. Some clones are missing from TCRdb's copy, which holds only in-frame ones; the method was immunoSEQ multiplex PCR. The table includes about 81,000 clones, 93% detected once. Sequencing was performed on CD4+ or CD8+ T cells sorted from blood, taken in a trial of the OX40 agonist ivuxolimab. The chain joins TRBV4-1 to TRBJ2-1; TRBD2 aligns across 13 bases. The sequence came from an adult with an advanced solid tumor such as melanoma, head and neck, liver or kidney cancer. This chain's CDR3 is CASSHPTSGGTSVEQFF. CDR3 in DNA: TGCGCCAGCAGCCACCCGACTAGCGGGGGGACGAGCGTTGAGCAGTTCTTC.